Each of the 6 T cell receptor beta chains below was sequenced from the same sample in a study of OX40 agonist ivuxolimab in advanced cancers. Profiling relied on immunoSEQ multiplex PCR, and the TCRdb table lists in-frame clones only, not all of them. The table includes just over 95,000 clones, 90% detected once. The starting material was CD4+ or CD8+ T cells sorted from blood, obtained in a trial of the OX40 agonist ivuxolimab. The receptor source for this set is an adult with an advanced solid tumor such as melanoma, head and neck, liver or kidney cancer.

The chain uses TRBV11-2 and TRBJ2-5; 9 nucleotides match TRBD1. The J call could be wrong; TRBJ2-7 is a better fit for the DNA end. CDR1 SGHAT and CDR2 FQNNGV come from the germline V gene. CDR3 length equals 15 residues. The CDR3 DNA reads as TGTGCCAGCAGCTTTGGGACAGGGACTACTTACGAGCAGTACTTC. Its translation: CASSFGTGTTYEQYF.

V is TRBV7-9 and J is TRBJ1-1; D is ambiguous. V was clipped by 5 bases and J by 2 bases, with 15 bases between them. Germline V gene sequence: CDR1 SEHNR, CDR2 FQNEAQ (reference sequence). The CDR3 runs 15 residues. The CDR3 sequence: CASSPVGRTNTEAFF. The CDR3 coding sequence is TGTGCCAGCAGCCCAGTGGGGAGAACAAACACTGAAGCTTTCTTT. The full variable domain, its missing parts supplied by reference TRBV7-9 and TRBJ1-1, is DTGVSQNPRHKITKRGQNVTFRCDPISEHNRLYWYRQTLGQGPEFLTYFQNEAQLEKSRLLSDRFSAERPKGSFSTLEIQRTEQGDSAMYLCASSPVGRTNTEAFFGQGTRLTVV.

The chain uses TRBV30 and TRBJ1-1; the match to TRBD1 covers 10 bases. Unmatched junction bases numbered 5, after V lost 6 bases and J lost 4 bases. The CDR3 has 13 amino acids. Germline lookup yields CDR1 GTSNPN and CDR2 SVGIG (reference sequence). This chain's CDR3 is CACSGTGVTEAFF. For the CDR3, the DNA is TGTGCCTGCTCCGGGACAGGGGTCACTGAAGCTTTCTTT.

The rearrangement joins TRBV5-1 to TRBJ2-1; 8 bases are a match to TRBD1. The CDR3 is 15 amino acids. With V trimmed by 0 bases and J by 3 bases, 2 bases remained unmatched. Germline V gene lookup returns CDR1 SGHRS and CDR2 YFSETQ. Here the CDR3 reads CASSLGQGLYNEQFF. Here the CDR3 DNA reads TGCGCCAGCAGCTTGGGACAGGGGCTCTACAATGAGCAGTTCTTC.

The chain is built from TRBV28 and TRBJ1-1, with 7 positions matching TRBD1. The J segment lost 10 bases and the V segment lost 6 bases, leaving 11 bases of the junction unmatched. In germline, CDR1 is MDHEN, CDR2 SYDVKM. This CDR3 comprises 13 residues. The CDR3 here is CASRSTGVEVAFF. CDR3 coding DNA: TGTGCCAGCAGATCAACAGGGGTAGAGGTAGCTTTCTTT.

This clone has a single count. The V gene is TRBV5-1, the J gene TRBJ1-1, with D uncertain. The V end was cut by 0 bases, the J end by 1 base, with 7 bases between. The length of the CDR3 is 14 residues. Looked up from germline, CDR1 is SGHRS and CDR2 is YFSETQ. The CDR3 protein is CASSLDHKNTEAFF. In DNA, the CDR3 is TGCGCCAGCAGCTTGGACCACAAGAACACTGAAGCTTTCTTT. Based on the CDR3 plus reference TRBV5-1 and TRBJ1-1, the full variable domain is KAGVTQTPRYLIKTRGQQVTLSCSPISGHRSVSWYQQTPGQGLQFLFEYFSETQRNKGNFPGRFSGRQFSNSRSEMNVSTLELGDSALYLCASSLDHKNTEAFFGQGTRLTVV.